This T cell receptor beta chain was recorded in a study of blood T cell repertoires in COVID-19. The V segment lost 4 bases and the J segment 11 bases; nucleotides outside the gene matches: 9. CDR1 and CDR2 (germline): LNHDA, SQIVND (reference sequence). This CDR3 is built from 15 residues. TCRdb's copy holds only in-frame clones and misses some; the assay was immunoSEQ multiplex PCR. The sample yields 260,000 or so clones, approximately 90% seen once. Sequencing was performed on PBMCs or T cells enriched from blood (not recorded which). The source is a young woman with acute COVID-19. The chain employs TRBV19 and TRBJ1-6; TRBD1 matches at 9 bases. Here the CDR3 DNA reads TGTGCCAGTAGTACCCGCGGGACAGGGTGGCCACCCCTCCACTTT. This gives the protein CASSTRGTGWPPLHF.